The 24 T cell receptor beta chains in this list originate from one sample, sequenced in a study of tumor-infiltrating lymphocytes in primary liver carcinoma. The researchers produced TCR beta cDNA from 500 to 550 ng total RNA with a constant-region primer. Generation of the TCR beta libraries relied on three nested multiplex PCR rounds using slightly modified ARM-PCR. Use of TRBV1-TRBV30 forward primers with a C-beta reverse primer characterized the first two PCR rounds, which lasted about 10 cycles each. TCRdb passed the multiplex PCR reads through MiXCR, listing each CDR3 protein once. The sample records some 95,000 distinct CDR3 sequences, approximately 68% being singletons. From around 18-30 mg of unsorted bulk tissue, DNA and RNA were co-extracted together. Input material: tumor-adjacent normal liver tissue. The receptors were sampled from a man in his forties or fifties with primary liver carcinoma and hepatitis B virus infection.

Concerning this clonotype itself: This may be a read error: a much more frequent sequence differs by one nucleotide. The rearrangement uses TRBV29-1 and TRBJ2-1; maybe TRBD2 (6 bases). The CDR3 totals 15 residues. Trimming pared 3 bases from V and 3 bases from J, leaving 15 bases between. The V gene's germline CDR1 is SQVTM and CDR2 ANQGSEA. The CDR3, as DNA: TGCAGCGTTGACGTACCTATCGGGAGCTACAATGAGCAGTTCTTC. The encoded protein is CSVDVPIGSYNEQFF.

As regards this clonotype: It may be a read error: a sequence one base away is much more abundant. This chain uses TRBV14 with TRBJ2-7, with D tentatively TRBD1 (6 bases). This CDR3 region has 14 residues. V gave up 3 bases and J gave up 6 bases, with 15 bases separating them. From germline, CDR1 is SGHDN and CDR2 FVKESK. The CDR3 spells CASSQGVGASEQYF. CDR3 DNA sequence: TGTGCCAGCAGCCAGGGTGTGGGGGCCAGCGAGCAGTACTTC.

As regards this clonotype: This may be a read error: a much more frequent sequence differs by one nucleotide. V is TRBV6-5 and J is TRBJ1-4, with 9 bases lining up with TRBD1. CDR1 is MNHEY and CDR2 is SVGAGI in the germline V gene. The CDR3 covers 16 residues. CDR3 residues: CASRPLTGGGGEKPFF. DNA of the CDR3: TGTGCCAGCAGACCCCTCACAGGGGGCGGTGGTGAAAAACCGTTTTTT.

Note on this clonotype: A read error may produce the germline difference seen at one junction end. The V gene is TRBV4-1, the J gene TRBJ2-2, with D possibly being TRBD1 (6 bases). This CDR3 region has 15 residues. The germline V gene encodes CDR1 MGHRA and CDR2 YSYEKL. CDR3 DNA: TGCGTCAGCAGCCAAGATCAGGGGAGCACCGGGGAGCAGTTTTTT. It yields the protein CVSSQDQGSTGEQFF.

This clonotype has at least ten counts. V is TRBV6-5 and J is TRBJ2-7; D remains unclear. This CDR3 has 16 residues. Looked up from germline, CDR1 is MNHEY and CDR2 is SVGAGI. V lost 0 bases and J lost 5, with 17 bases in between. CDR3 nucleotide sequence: TGTGCCAGCAGTTACTCGAGTCAACGGAAAGCCCACGAGCAGTACTTC. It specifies CASSYSSQRKAHEQYF.

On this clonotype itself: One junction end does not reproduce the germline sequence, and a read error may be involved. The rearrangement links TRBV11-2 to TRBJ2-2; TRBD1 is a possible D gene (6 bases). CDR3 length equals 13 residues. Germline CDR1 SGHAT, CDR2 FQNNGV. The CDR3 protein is CVTGHGNSGELFF. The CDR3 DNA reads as TGTGTCACGGGACATGGGAACTCCGGGGAGCTGTTTTTT.

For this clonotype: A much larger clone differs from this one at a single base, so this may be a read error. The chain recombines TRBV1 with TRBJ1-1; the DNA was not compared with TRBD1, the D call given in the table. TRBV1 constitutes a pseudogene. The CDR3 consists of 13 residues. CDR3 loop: CTSSHTRGTEAFF. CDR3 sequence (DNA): TGCACCAGCAGCCACACCAGGGGCACTGAAGCTTTCTTT.

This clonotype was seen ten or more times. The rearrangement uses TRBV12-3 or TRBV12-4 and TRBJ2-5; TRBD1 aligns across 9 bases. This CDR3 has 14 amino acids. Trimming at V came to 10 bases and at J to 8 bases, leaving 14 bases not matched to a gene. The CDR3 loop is CATLKGQGEKTQYF. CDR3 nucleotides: TGTGCCACCCTAAAGGGACAGGGTGAAAAAACCCAGTACTTC.

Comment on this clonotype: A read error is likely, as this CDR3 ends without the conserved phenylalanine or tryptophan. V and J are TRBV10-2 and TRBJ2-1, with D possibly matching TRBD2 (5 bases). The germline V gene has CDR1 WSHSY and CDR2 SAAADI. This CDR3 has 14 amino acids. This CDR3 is CASSHVTTGNEQFL. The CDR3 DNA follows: TGTGCCAGCAGCCACGTCACAACGGGGAATGAGCAGTTCCTC.

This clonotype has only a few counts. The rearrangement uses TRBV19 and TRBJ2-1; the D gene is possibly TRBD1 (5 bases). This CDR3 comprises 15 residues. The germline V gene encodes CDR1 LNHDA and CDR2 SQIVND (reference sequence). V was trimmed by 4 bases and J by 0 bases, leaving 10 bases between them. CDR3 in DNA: TGTGCCAGTAGTACCGGGCAGGGCTCCTACAATGAGCAGTTCTTC. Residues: CASSTGQGSYNEQFF. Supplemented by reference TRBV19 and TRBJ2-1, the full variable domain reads DGGITQSPKYLFRKEGQNVTLSCEQNLNHDAMYWYRQDPGQGLRLIYYSQIVNDFQKGDIAEGYSVSREKKESFPLTVTSAQKNPTAFYLCASSTGQGSYNEQFFGPGTRLTVL.

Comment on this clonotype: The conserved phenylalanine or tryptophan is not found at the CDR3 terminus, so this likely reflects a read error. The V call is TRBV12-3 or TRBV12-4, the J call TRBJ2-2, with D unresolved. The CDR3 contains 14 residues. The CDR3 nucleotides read TGTGCTAGCAGTTTAGGGCGGAACATCGGGGAGCTGTTTTCT. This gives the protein CASSLGRNIGELFS.

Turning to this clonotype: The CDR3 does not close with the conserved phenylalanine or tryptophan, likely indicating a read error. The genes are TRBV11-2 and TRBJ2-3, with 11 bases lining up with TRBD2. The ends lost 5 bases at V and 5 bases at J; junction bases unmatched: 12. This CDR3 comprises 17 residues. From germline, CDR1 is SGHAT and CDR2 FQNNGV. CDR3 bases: TGTGCCAGCAGCCGTCGGACTAGCGGGTCTAGTAGAGATACGCAGTATCTT. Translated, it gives CASSRRTSGSSRDTQYL.

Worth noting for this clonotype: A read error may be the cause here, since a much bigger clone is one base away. CDR3 loop: CASNEVAGNTEAFF. CDR3 in DNA: TGTGCCAGCAATGAAGTGGCGGGGAACACTGAAGCTTTCTTT. The chain has TRBV6-1 and TRBJ1-1; D gene ambiguous. This CDR3 contains 14 residues. Germline V gene sequence: CDR1 MNHNS, CDR2 SASEGT.

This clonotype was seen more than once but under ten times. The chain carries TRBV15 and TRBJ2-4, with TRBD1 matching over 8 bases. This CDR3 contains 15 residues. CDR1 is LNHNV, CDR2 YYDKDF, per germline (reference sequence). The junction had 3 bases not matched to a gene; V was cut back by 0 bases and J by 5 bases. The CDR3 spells CATSRDRGQENIQYF. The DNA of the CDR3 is TGTGCCACCAGCAGAGATAGGGGACAGGAAAACATTCAGTACTTC. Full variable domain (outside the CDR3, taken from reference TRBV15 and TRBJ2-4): DAMVIQNPRYQVTQFGKPVTLSCSQTLNHNVMYWYQQKSSQAPKLLFHYYDKDFNNEADTPDNFQSRRPNTSFCFLDIRSPGLGDTAMYLCATSRDRGQENIQYFGAGTRLSVL.

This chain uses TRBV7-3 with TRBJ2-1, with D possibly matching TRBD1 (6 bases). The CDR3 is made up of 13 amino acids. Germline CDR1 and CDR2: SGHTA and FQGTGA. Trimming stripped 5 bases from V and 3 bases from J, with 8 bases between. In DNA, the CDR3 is TGTGCCAGCAGCGTGGACAGCTACAATGAGCAGTTCTTC. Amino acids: CASSVDSYNEQFF.

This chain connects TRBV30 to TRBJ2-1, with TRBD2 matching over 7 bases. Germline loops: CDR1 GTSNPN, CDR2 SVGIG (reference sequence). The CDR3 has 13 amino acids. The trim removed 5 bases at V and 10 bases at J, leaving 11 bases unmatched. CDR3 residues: CAWGGGAGWEQFF. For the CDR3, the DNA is TGTGCCTGGGGCGGGGGAGCTGGTTGGGAGCAGTTCTTC.

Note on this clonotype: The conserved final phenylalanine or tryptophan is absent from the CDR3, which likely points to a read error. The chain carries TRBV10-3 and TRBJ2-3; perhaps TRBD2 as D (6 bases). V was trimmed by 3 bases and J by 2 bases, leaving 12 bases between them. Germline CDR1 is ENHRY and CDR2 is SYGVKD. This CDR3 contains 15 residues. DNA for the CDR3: TGTGCCATCAGTGATGGCGGGGTTGCCACAGATACGCAGTATCTT. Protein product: CAISDGGVATDTQYL.

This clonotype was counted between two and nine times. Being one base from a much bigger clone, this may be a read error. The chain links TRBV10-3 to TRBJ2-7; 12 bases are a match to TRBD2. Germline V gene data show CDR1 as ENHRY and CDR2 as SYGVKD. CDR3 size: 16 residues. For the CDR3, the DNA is TGTGCCATCAATGAGTCGACTAGCGGGAGCTCCTACGAGCAGTACTTC. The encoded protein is CAINESTSGSSYEQYF.

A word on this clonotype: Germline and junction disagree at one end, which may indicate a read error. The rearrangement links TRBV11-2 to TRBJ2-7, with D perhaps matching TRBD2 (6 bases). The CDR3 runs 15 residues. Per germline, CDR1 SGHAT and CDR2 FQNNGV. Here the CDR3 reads CASSLGGTLAYEQYF. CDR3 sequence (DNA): TGTGCCAGCAGCCTCGGTGGGACTCTAGCCTACGAGCAATACTTC.

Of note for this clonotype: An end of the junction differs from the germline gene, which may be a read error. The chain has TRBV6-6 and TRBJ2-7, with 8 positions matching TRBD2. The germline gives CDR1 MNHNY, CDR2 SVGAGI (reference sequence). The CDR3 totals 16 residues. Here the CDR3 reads CVSSSPSSGDPYEQYF. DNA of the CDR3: TGTGTCAGCAGTTCCCCCAGTAGCGGGGATCCCTACGAGCAGTACTTC.

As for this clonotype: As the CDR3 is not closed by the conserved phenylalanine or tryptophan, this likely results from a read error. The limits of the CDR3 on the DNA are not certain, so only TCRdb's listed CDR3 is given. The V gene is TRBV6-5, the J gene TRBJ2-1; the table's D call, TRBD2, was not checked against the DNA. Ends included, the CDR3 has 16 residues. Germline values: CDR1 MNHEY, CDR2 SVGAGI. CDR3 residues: CASSSGGLAGYNEQFL.

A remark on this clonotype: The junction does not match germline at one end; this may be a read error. CDR3 sequence reads: CVSSAESYEQYF. The DNA of the CDR3 is TGTGTCAGCAGTGCAGAGAGTTACGAGCAGTACTTC. The chain uses TRBV12-3 or TRBV12-4 and TRBJ2-7, with unresolved D. CDR3 length: 12 amino acids.

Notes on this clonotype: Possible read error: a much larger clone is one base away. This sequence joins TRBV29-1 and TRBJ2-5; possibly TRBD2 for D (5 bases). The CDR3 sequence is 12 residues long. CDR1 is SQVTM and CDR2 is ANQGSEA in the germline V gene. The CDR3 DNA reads TGCAGCGTGGTATGGGTCGGGGAGACCCACTACTTC. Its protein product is CSVVWVGETHYF.

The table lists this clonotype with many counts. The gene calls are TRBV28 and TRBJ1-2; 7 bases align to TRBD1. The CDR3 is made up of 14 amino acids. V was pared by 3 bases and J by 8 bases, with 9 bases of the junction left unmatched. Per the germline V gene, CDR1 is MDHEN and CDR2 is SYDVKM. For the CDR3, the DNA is TGTGCCAGCAGTTTTCGGACAGGCCTCCGAGGCTACACCTTC. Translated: CASSFRTGLRGYTF.